The 28 T cell receptor beta chains below were found in one sample sequenced in a study of early T cells in non-severe SARS-CoV-2 infection. TCRdb recomputed calls from the 5' RACE reads with MiXCR, one row per CDR3 protein. The repertoire includes around 52,000 distinct CDR3 sequences, 9.5% to 13% of them detected once, and 9.5% to 13% sits in the top ten. Material: whole blood. The source of these receptors is an adult who was a healthcare worker with PCR-confirmed SARS-CoV-2 infection or an uninfected control (not recorded which).

This clonotype was counted ten times or more. This chain uses TRBV5-1 with TRBJ2-7; 8 bases match TRBD1. Losses at the gene ends were 6 bases for V and 4 bases for J; bases not matched to a gene: 9. The CDR3 has 14 amino acids. The germline gives CDR1 SGHRS, CDR2 YFSETQ. CDR3 protein: CASNQGQGVYEQYF. CDR3 sequence (DNA): TGCGCCAGCAACCAAGGACAGGGCGTTTACGAGCAGTACTTC.

This clonotype was picked up a small number of times. The V gene is TRBV3-1, the J gene TRBJ2-7; 10 nucleotides align to TRBD1. The V and J ends lost 4 bases and 5 bases, in that order; junction bases with no gene match: 5. Germline assignment: CDR1 LGHDT and CDR2 YNNKEL (reference sequence). The CDR3 is 14 residues long. CDR3 sequence reads: CASSLRDRGHEQYF. The CDR3 DNA reads as TGTGCCAGCAGCCTGAGGGACAGGGGTCACGAGCAGTACTTC.

This clonotype occurred a few times. This chain joins TRBV9 and TRBJ2-2; D is undetermined. The V gene's germline CDR1 is SGDLS and CDR2 YYNGEE. This CDR3 comprises 15 residues. V lost 0 bases and J 0 bases, leaving 6 bases between the germline ends. The CDR3 reads CASSVGVTNTGELFF. For the CDR3, the DNA is TGTGCCAGCAGCGTAGGGGTCACGAACACCGGGGAGCTGTTTTTT.

This clonotype was counted many times. V gene TRBV29-1 combines with J gene TRBJ2-7; tentatively, D is TRBD1 (6 bases). This CDR3 contains 12 residues. Looked up from germline, CDR1 is SQVTM and CDR2 is ANQGSEA. Trimming took off 6 bases at V and 4 bases at J, with 13 bases between the two ends. CDR3 sequence: CSVADRLYEQYF. CDR3 nucleotides: TGCAGCGTCGCAGACAGGCTGTACGAGCAGTACTTC.

In this sample, this clonotype turned up many times. This sequence joins TRBV2 and TRBJ2-1; 10 bases are a match to TRBD1. This CDR3 spans 15 amino acids. The germline V gene has CDR1 SNHLY and CDR2 FYNNEI. Trimming cost V 8 bases and J 0 bases; bases outside gene matches: 4. The CDR3 DNA is TGTGCCAGCTCAGGACAGGGGGGCTCCTACAATGAGCAGTTCTTC. It translates to CASSGQGGSYNEQFF.

The chain combines TRBV29-1 with TRBJ2-3, with 7 bases identical to TRBD2. This CDR3 is built from 16 residues. Germline V lookup: CDR1 SQVTM, CDR2 ANQGSEA. The J segment lost 0 bases and the V segment lost 0 bases, leaving 6 bases of the junction unmatched. CDR3 sequence: CSVEDRYSGSTDTQYF. Written as DNA, the CDR3 is TGCAGCGTTGAAGATCGGTATAGCGGGAGCACAGATACGCAGTATTTT.

This clonotype appeared many times. CDR3 amino acids: CSARSLKGGYEQYF. CDR3 nucleotides: TGCAGTGCTAGATCCCTGAAGGGAGGGTACGAGCAGTACTTC. The chain has TRBV20-1 and TRBJ2-7; 7 bases agree with TRBD2. The V gene's germline CDR1 is DFQATT and CDR2 SNEGSKA (reference sequence). This CDR3 is built from 14 residues. J lost 4 bases, V lost 2 bases, and 8 bases had no gene match.

The genes are TRBV29-1 and TRBJ2-1; D is ambiguous. Trimming stripped 8 bases from V and 8 bases from J, with 10 bases between. The CDR3 consists of 10 residues. Germline CDR1 and CDR2: SQVTM and ANQGSEA. The CDR3 DNA reads TGCAGCTCCCTCGTCGATGAGCAGTTCTTC. Translated: CSSLVDEQFF.

This clonotype was counted at least ten times. The chain is built from TRBV6-1 and TRBJ1-1; a possible D gene is TRBD1 (5 bases). Germline V gives CDR1 MNHNS, CDR2 SASEGT. CDR3 length: 13 amino acids. Trimming cost V 4 bases and J 1 base, with 7 bases left between them. The chain's CDR3 is CASSGQGNTEAFF. CDR3 DNA sequence: TGTGCCAGCAGTGGGCAGGGGAACACTGAAGCTTTCTTT.

This clonotype was counted only a few times. The chain combines TRBV29-1 with TRBJ2-7; D may be TRBD1 or TRBD2 (5 bases each). This CDR3 has 13 residues. Germline V gene lookup returns CDR1 SQVTM and CDR2 ANQGSEA. V lost 7 bases, J lost 6 bases, and 19 bases lay in between. The CDR3 sequence is CSAGNGLQGEQYF. As DNA, the CDR3 is TGCAGCGCCGGAAACGGACTCCAGGGCGAGCAGTACTTC.

This clonotype was counted only a few times. The chain combines TRBV4-1 with TRBJ1-2, with D unresolved. Deletions cut 0 bases from V and 2 bases from J, with 13 bases between. The V gene's germline CDR1 is MGHRA and CDR2 YSYEKL. This CDR3 has 16 amino acids. CDR3 in amino acids: CASSQEQTLRNYGYTF. CDR3 sequence (DNA): TGCGCCAGCAGCCAAGAACAGACCCTTCGAAACTATGGCTACACCTTC.

This clonotype was seen many times. This chain uses TRBV5-1 with TRBJ1-3; D is unclear. This CDR3 region has 13 residues. V was trimmed by 4 bases and J by 4 bases, leaving 9 bases between them. In germline, CDR1 is SGHRS, CDR2 YFSETQ. As DNA, the CDR3 is TGCGCCAGCAGCCAAACGATCGGAAACACCATATATTTT. Its protein product is CASSQTIGNTIYF.

This clonotype has more than one count but fewer than ten. CDR3 sequence (DNA): TGTGCCAGCAGCCTGGGGGTTGTAGATACGCAGTATTTT. This encodes CASSLGVVDTQYF. V usage is TRBV7-8 and J usage is TRBJ2-3; D possibly matches TRBD1 or TRBD2 (5 bases each). CDR1 is SGHVS and CDR2 is FQNEAQ in the germline V gene. V was shortened by 5 bases and J by 5 bases, with 11 bases between the two germline ends. The CDR3 is made up of 13 amino acids.

This rearrangement joins TRBV28 to TRBJ1-2, with 7 bases identical to TRBD1. The CDR3 extends over 13 amino acids. Germline CDR1 MDHEN, CDR2 SYDVKM. Germline trimming cut 5 bases from V and 8 bases from J; bases unmatched to any gene: 8. In nucleotides, the CDR3 is TGTGCCAGCAGTCCCCGACAGGGTAGAGGCTACACCTTC. Its translation: CASSPRQGRGYTF.

This clonotype came up many times. The chain recombines TRBV10-1 with TRBJ2-4; tentative D call: TRBD2 (6 bases). In germline, CDR1 is WNHNN, CDR2 SYGVQD (reference sequence). There are 13 residues in the CDR3. Trimming stripped 8 bases from V and 7 bases from J, with 15 bases between. CDR3 loop: CASSPEGLNIQYF. For the CDR3, the DNA is TGCGCCAGCTCCCCGGAGGGCCTGAACATTCAGTACTTC.

This clonotype has a handful of counts. The genes are TRBV5-1 and TRBJ2-5; TRBD1 might be the D (6 bases). CDR3 size: 15 residues. V dropped 4 bases and J dropped 0 bases, with 13 bases sitting between them. Germline assignment: CDR1 SGHRS and CDR2 YFSETQ. The CDR3 here is CASSVPGAYQETQYF. The CDR3, as DNA: TGCGCCAGCAGCGTCCCAGGGGCGTACCAAGAGACCCAGTACTTC.

The table lists this clonotype with many counts. The rearrangement links TRBV29-1 to TRBJ2-3; tentative D call: TRBD1 (6 bases). With 3 bases removed from V and 10 bases from J, the gap between germline ends came to 17 bases. Germline CDR1 and CDR2: SQVTM and ANQGSEA. This CDR3 is built from 13 residues. CDR3 DNA: TGCAGCGTTGACATTGGGCAGGGGCGGGCGCAGTATTTT. Amino acid sequence: CSVDIGQGRAQYF.

The V gene is TRBV5-1, the J gene TRBJ2-7; a weak D match, TRBD2 (5 bases). Deletions cut 5 bases from V and 4 bases from J, with 13 bases between. This CDR3 region has 13 residues. From germline, CDR1 is SGHRS and CDR2 YFSETQ. CDR3 sequence: CASRLRDRYEQYF. The CDR3 DNA follows: TGCGCCAGCAGGCTTCGGGATAGGTACGAGCAGTACTTC.

This CDR3 reads CSARDGTSPQETQYF. CDR3 coding DNA: TGCAGTGCTAGAGATGGGACTAGCCCACAAGAGACCCAGTACTTC. J is TRBJ2-5 and V is TRBV20-1, with TRBD2 matching over 9 bases. V lost 0 bases and J lost 2; bases outside the gene matches: 4. This CDR3 is 15 amino acids long. Germline V gives CDR1 DFQATT, CDR2 SNEGSKA (reference sequence).

Relative to its sample, this clonotype is medium-sized. The rearrangement links TRBV4-2 to TRBJ1-2, with D perhaps matching TRBD1 (6 bases). Trimming removed 4 bases at V and 2 bases at J, with 14 bases between. This CDR3 comprises 15 residues. The germline V gene encodes CDR1 LGHNA and CDR2 YNFKEQ. The CDR3 region has the DNA TGTGCCAGCAGCCCAGATAGGACAGCAAACTATGGCTACACCTTC. This translates into CASSPDRTANYGYTF.

This clonotype has a handful of counts. This chain connects TRBV5-1 to TRBJ2-3; weak D call: TRBD2 (5 bases). Germline V lookup: CDR1 SGHRS, CDR2 YFSETQ. The germline V and J ends were trimmed by 3 bases and 2 bases, with 16 bases remaining between them. The CDR3 contains 16 residues. Here the CDR3 DNA reads TGCGCCAGCAGCTGGACTCCTTTTCGGGTCACAGATACGCAGTATTTT. Translating gives CASSWTPFRVTDTQYF.

This clonotype turned up a few times. This chain uses TRBV24-1 with TRBJ2-7; 7 bases are a match to TRBD1. Trimming removed 12 bases from V and 5 bases from J; junction bases left unmatched: 21. The length of the CDR3 is 16 residues. Germline V lookup: CDR1 KGHDR, CDR2 SFDVKD. DNA for the CDR3: TGTGCCGCCTATTCTCCTCATGGAGACAGGGTAAACGAGCAGTACTTC. This translates into CAAYSPHGDRVNEQYF.

This clonotype was recorded at least ten times. The rearrangement links TRBV30 to TRBJ2-7; possible D gene TRBD1, 5 bases. Looked up from germline, CDR1 is GTSNPN and CDR2 is SVGIG (reference sequence). Trimming cost V 1 base and J 4 bases, with 11 bases left between them. The CDR3 is made up of 13 amino acids. The CDR3 here is CAWSARAPYEQYF. For the CDR3, the DNA is TGTGCCTGGAGTGCCAGGGCCCCATACGAGCAGTACTTC.

The CDR3 region is CASREGAGANVLTF. The CDR3 DNA reads TGTGCCAGCCGGGAGGGGGCTGGGGCCAACGTCCTGACTTTC. The chain couples TRBV6-2 or TRBV6-3 to TRBJ2-6; 8 bases fit TRBD2. The trim removed 8 bases at V and 2 bases at J, leaving 2 bases unmatched. This CDR3 region has 14 residues. CDR1 is MNHEY and CDR2 is SVGEGT in the germline V gene.

This clonotype occurred a few times. V usage is TRBV5-1 and J usage is TRBJ2-2, with unresolved D. CDR1 and CDR2 from the germline V gene are SGHRS and YFSETQ. There are 15 residues in the CDR3. The V end lost 1 base, the J end lost 2 bases, and 9 bases lay between the germline ends. The CDR3: CASSLSNFNTGELFF. CDR3 coding DNA: TGCGCCAGCAGCTTGAGCAATTTCAACACCGGGGAGCTGTTTTTT.

In its sample, this clonotype was seen many times. V usage is TRBV3-1 and J usage is TRBJ2-7, with TRBD1 matching over 9 bases. The germline V gene encodes CDR1 LGHDT and CDR2 YNNKEL (reference sequence). The trim removed 3 bases at V and 12 bases at J, leaving 3 bases unmatched. CDR3 length equals 11 residues. As DNA, the CDR3 is TGTGCCAGCAGCCATCTGGGACAGGGGTACTTC. Protein sequence: CASSHLGQGYF.

V is TRBV3-1 and J is TRBJ2-3; 8 bases match TRBD1. After removal of 3 bases from V and 2 bases from J, the junction contained 7 bases not matched to a gene. The CDR3 length is 16 residues. Germline lookup yields CDR1 LGHDT and CDR2 YNNKEL (reference sequence). This CDR3 reads CASSQAGTGTTDTQYF. The CDR3 bases are TGTGCCAGCAGCCAGGCCGGGACAGGAACCACAGATACGCAGTATTTT.

This sequence joins TRBV5-1 and TRBJ1-1; a weak D match, TRBD1 (6 bases). The CDR3 is 13 residues long. V was trimmed by 0 bases and J by 7 bases, leaving 10 bases between them. Per the germline V gene, CDR1 is SGHRS and CDR2 is YFSETQ. DNA of the CDR3: TGCGCCAGCAGCTTGGTGGACAGTAGTGAAGCTTTCTTT. Protein product: CASSLVDSSEAFF.